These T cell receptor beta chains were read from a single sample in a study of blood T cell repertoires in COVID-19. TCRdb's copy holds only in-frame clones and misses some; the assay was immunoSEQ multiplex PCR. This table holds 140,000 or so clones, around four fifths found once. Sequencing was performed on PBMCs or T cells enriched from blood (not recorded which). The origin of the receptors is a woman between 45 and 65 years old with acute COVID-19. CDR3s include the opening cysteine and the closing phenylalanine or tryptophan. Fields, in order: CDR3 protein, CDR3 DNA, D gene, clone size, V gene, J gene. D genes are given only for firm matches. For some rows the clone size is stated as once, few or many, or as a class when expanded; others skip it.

CASISGQANTEAFF	TGTGCCAGCATCAGCGGGCAGGCGAACACTGAAGCTTTCTTT	NA	NA	TRBV28	TRBJ1-1
CASSRRTGLSYEQYF	TGTGCCAGCAGCCGAAGGACAGGGTTATCCTACGAGCAGTACTTC	TRBD1	few	TRBV13	TRBJ2-7
CASRRGLETEAFF	TGTGCCAGTAGGAGGGGGCTGGAGACTGAAGCTTTCTTT	TRBD1	NA	TRBV19	TRBJ1-1
CASSRRAGNTGELFF	TGTGCCAGCAGTCGGAGGGCCGGCAACACCGGGGAGCTGTTTTTT	NA	NA	TRBV6-6	TRBJ2-2
CASSLVLQGDIQYF	TGTGCCAGCAGCTTAGTTCTACAGGGTGACATTCAGTACTTC	NA	NA	TRBV7-9	TRBJ2-4
CASSPGGDVTDTQYF	TGCGCCAGCAGCCCGGGCGGGGATGTTACAGATACGCAGTATTTT	NA	NA	TRBV5-1	TRBJ2-3
CASSLGRGYDLREGQYNEQFF	TGTGCCAGCAGTTTGGGCAGGGGGTATGACTTGCGGGAGGGCCAATACAATGAGCAGTTCTTC	TRBD2	NA	TRBV27	TRBJ2-1
CASSLVAGGTNF	NA	NA	NA	TRBV7-2	TRBJ2-7
CASSPPPGGWAGELFF	TGTGCCAGCAGTCCCCCCCCAGGGGGATGGGCCGGGGAGCTGTTTTTT	TRBD1	once	TRBV28	TRBJ2-2
CASSFLRGEREGGTDTQYF	TGTGCCAGCAGTTTCCTACGCGGGGAGCGGGAGGGTGGCACAGATACGCAGTATTTT	TRBD2	NA	TRBV27	TRBJ2-3
CASGPLAGVVNEQFF	TGTGCCAGCGGCCCGCTAGCGGGAGTGGTCAATGAGCAGTTCTTC	TRBD2	once	TRBV11-2	TRBJ2-1
CASGVTGGTEAFF	TGTGCCAGCGGGGTAACAGGGGGAACTGAAGCTTTCTTT	TRBD1	NA	TRBV6-5	TRBJ1-1
CASSTRRDLYNEQFF	TGTGCCAGCAGCACTAGACGGGATTTATACAATGAGCAGTTCTTC	NA	NA	TRBV6-6	TRBJ2-1
CASSSTLVSEQYF	TGTGCCAGCAGCTCAACTCTAGTGAGCGAGCAGTACTTC	NA	NA	TRBV11-3	TRBJ2-7
CASSYNRGTNEKLFF	TGTGCCAGCAGCTACAACAGGGGTACTAATGAAAAACTGTTTTTT	TRBD1	NA	TRBV11-2	TRBJ1-4
CASSSRRGTATEAFF	TGTGCCAGCAGCTCCCGGCGCGGGACAGCCACTGAAGCTTTCTTT	TRBD1	NA	TRBV7-9	TRBJ1-1
CASSLEGPTSGSEQYF	TGCGCCAGCAGCTTGGAAGGTCCGACTAGCGGGAGCGAGCAGTACTTC	TRBD2	NA	TRBV5-1	TRBJ2-7
CASSFGLTSVPGELFF	TGTGCCAGCAGCTTTGGACTAACTTCTGTTCCCGGGGAGCTGTTTTTT	NA	NA	TRBV5-4	TRBJ2-2
CASSYSGTGAYGYTF	TGTGCCAGCAGCTACTCCGGGACAGGGGCCTATGGCTACACCTTC	TRBD1	NA	TRBV11-2	TRBJ1-2
CASSQDRTGEVWGEQYF	TGTGCCAGCAGCCAAGACAGGACGGGAGAGGTTTGGGGCGAGCAGTACTTC	NA	NA	TRBV3-1/TRBV3-2	TRBJ2-7
CASRSGGRGNTEAFF	TGTGCCAGCAGGTCAGGGGGCAGGGGGAACACTGAAGCTTTCTTT	TRBD1	NA	TRBV5-4	TRBJ1-1
CAIFNTEAFF	TGTGCCATCTTTAACACTGAAGCTTTCTTT	NA	NA	TRBV6-4	TRBJ1-1
CASSPFSDRRRELFF	TGTGCCAGTAGTCCGTTTTCGGACAGGAGAAGAGAACTGTTTTTT	TRBD1	once	TRBV19	TRBJ1-4
CAWSDSHSPLHF	TGTGCCTGGTCCGACAGTCATTCACCCCTCCACTTT	NA	NA	TRBV30	TRBJ1-6
CASSFSSNQPQHF	TGTGCCAGCAGTTTCTCTAGCAATCAGCCCCAGCATTTT	NA	NA	TRBV27	TRBJ1-5
CASSRKRERYEQYF	TGTGCCAGTAGTCGTAAGCGGGAGAGATACGAGCAGTACTTC	TRBD2	NA	TRBV19	TRBJ2-7
CASSRDNYMNTEAFF	TGTGCCAGCAGCCGGGACAATTACATGAACACTGAAGCTTTCTTT	NA	NA	TRBV7-2	TRBJ1-1
CASSGTLPTEQYF	TGTGCCAGCAGCGGAACACTACCTACGGAGCAGTACTTC	NA	NA	TRBV9	TRBJ2-7
CATSRIRTSVLLAKNIQYF	TGTGCCACCAGCAGGATCCGGACTAGCGTCTTACTAGCCAAAAACATTCAGTACTTC	TRBD2	NA	TRBV15	TRBJ2-4
CASSPGGSGANVLTF	TGCGCCAGCAGCCCCGGGGGCTCTGGGGCCAACGTCCTGACTTTC	NA	NA	TRBV5-1	TRBJ2-6
CASSDPLGGAPQHF	TGTGCCAGCAGTGATCCGTTAGGGGGTGCTCCCCAGCATTTT	NA	NA	TRBV2	TRBJ1-5
CASSLNTGGPGDTQYF	TGCGCCAGCAGTCTCAACACGGGAGGGCCAGGAGATACGCAGTATTTT	TRBD2	NA	TRBV4-3	TRBJ2-3
CASSAGRPSSYNSPLHF	TGTGCCAGCAGCGCGGGACGGCCTAGCTCCTATAATTCACCCCTCCACTTT	NA	NA	TRBV5-8	TRBJ1-6
CATSVAGAYEQYF	TGTGCCACCAGTGTGGCGGGAGCCTACGAGCAGTACTTC	TRBD2	once	TRBV24-1	TRBJ2-7
CASSYFGGKGNTEAFF	TGTGCCAGCAGTTACTTCGGAGGCAAGGGGAACACTGAAGCTTTCTTT	NA	NA	TRBV6-5	TRBJ1-1
CASSVATGTGPSGYTF	TGTGCCAGCAGCGTAGCTACGGGGACAGGGCCGTCTGGCTACACCTTC	TRBD1	few	TRBV9	TRBJ1-2
CASSQDRTGGQPQHF	TGTGCCAGCAGCCAAGATCGGACAGGGGGTCAGCCCCAGCATTTT	TRBD1	NA	TRBV4-2	TRBJ1-5
CASSIEGGTDSNQPQHF	TGTGCCAGTAGTATTGAAGGGGGAACTGATAGCAATCAGCCCCAGCATTTT	NA	few	TRBV19	TRBJ1-5
CASSLVAASYEQYF	TGCGCCAGCAGCTTGGTAGCCGCTTCCTACGAGCAGTACTTC	NA	NA	TRBV5-1	TRBJ2-7
CASSQDRAAGTYEQYF	TGCGCCAGCAGCCAAGATCGCGCAGCGGGGACCTACGAGCAGTACTTC	TRBD2	NA	TRBV4-3	TRBJ2-7
CASSRLAGGGETQYF	TGTGCCAGCAGCCGTTTAGCGGGAGGGGGGGAGACCCAGTACTTC	TRBD2	NA	TRBV7-2	TRBJ2-5
CASSLGLAGYSDTQYF	TGTGCCAGCAGCTTAGGACTAGCGGGATACTCGGATACGCAGTATTTT	TRBD2	once	TRBV7-7	TRBJ2-3
CASLRAGNTGELFF	TGTGCCAGCCTTCGGGCGGGAAACACCGGGGAGCTGTTTTTT	NA	NA	TRBV2	TRBJ2-2
CASQTARYNQPQHF	TGTGCCAGCCAGACAGCCAGATACAATCAGCCCCAGCATTTT	NA	NA	TRBV28	TRBJ1-5
CASSLTLQSSGNTIYF	TGCGCCAGCAGCCTTACCCTACAGAGCTCTGGAAACACCATATATTTT	NA	NA	TRBV5-1	TRBJ1-3
CASSLGQGAYNEQFF	TGTGCCAGTAGTTTAGGACAGGGGGCCTACAATGAGCAGTTCTTC	TRBD1	NA	TRBV19	TRBJ2-1
CSARDRGQGTEAFF	TGCAGTGCTCGTGACAGGGGGCAGGGGACTGAAGCTTTCTTT	TRBD1	few	TRBV20-1	TRBJ1-1
CASSHDRSYGYTF	TGTGCCAGCAGCCATGACAGATCCTATGGCTACACCTTC	NA	few	TRBV7-9	TRBJ1-2
CAWSVLGTDTDTQYF	TGTGCCTGGAGTGTACTAGGGACAGACACAGATACGCAGTATTTT	TRBD1	once	TRBV30	TRBJ2-3
CASSSGFYEQYF	TGTGCCAGCAGTTCAGGCTTCTACGAGCAGTACTTC	NA	NA	TRBV12-3/TRBV12-4	TRBJ2-7
CASRAGTSGRGVGDTQYF	TGTGCCAGCAGGGCCGGGACTAGCGGGAGGGGAGTAGGAGATACGCAGTATTTT	TRBD2	NA	TRBV2	TRBJ2-3
CASSPGDRGTDTQYF	TGTGCCAGCAGCCCAGGGGACAGGGGCACAGATACGCAGTATTTT	TRBD1	NA	TRBV7-3	TRBJ2-3
CASGLAYLSGASTDTQYF	TGTGCTAGTGGTTTAGCCTACCTTAGCGGGGCTAGCACAGATACGCAGTATTTT	TRBD2	NA	TRBV12-5	TRBJ2-3